This T cell receptor beta chain stems from a study of spatial heterogeneity in lung cancer. Study summary: Detected beta-chain sequences consistently exceeded alpha-chain sequences. Overall study findings and caveats: The study found ubiquitous expanded tumor TCRs in blood more at resection than follow-up.

The time point here: sample taken at primary tumor resection. Sequencing was performed on whole RNA extracted from tumor and nontumor lung tissue, or from frozen PBMC, and the material was left unsorted. Donation came from around 77 patients with untreated early-stage non-small cell lung cancer. Unique molecular identifiers tagged every individual TCR cDNA molecule. A single record per CDR3 protein comes from TCRdb applying MiXCR to the 5' RACE reads. The sample records about 50,000 distinct CDR3 sequences, 7.6% being singletons. This clonotype has more than one count but fewer than ten. The antigen is unknown. CDR3 size: 16 residues. V lost 2 bases and J 1 base, leaving 12 bases between the germline ends. The V gene's germline CDR1 is LNHDA and CDR2 SQIVND (reference sequence).

The source was PBMCs, collected at surgery. V gene TRBV19 combines with J gene TRBJ1-5, with unresolved D. The sequence was collected from a female donor with early-stage non-small cell lung cancer. CDR3 bases: TGTGCCAGTAGTATAAGGACGGTACGAAGCAATCAGCCCCAGCATTTT. This encodes CASSIRTVRSNQPQHF.